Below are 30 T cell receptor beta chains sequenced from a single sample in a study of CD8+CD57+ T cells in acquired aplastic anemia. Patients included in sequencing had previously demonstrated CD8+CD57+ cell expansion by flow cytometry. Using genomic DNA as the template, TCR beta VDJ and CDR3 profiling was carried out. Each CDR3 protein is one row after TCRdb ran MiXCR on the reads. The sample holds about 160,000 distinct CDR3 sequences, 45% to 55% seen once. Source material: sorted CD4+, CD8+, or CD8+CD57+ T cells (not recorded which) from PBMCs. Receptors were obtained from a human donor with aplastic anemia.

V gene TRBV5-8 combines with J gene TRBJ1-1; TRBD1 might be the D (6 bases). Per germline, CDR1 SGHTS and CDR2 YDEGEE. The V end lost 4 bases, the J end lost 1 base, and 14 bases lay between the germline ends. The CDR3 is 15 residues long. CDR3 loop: CASSHLGGGNTEAFF. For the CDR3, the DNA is TGTGCCAGCAGCCACCTGGGGGGCGGGAACACTGAAGCTTTCTTT.

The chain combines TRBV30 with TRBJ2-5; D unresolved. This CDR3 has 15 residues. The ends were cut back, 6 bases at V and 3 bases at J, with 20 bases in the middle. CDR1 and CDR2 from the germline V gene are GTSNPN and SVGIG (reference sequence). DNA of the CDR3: TGTGCCTGCACTCGTCCCCCCCCAAGTGAAGAGACCCAGTACTTC. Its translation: CACTRPPPSEETQYF.

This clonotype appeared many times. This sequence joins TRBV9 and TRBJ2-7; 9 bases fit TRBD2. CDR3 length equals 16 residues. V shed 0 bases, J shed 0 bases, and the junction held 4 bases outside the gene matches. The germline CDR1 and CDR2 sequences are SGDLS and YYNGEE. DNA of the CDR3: TGTGCCAGCAGCGTAGATCTAGCGGGGAGCTCCTACGAGCAGTACTTC. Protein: CASSVDLAGSSYEQYF.

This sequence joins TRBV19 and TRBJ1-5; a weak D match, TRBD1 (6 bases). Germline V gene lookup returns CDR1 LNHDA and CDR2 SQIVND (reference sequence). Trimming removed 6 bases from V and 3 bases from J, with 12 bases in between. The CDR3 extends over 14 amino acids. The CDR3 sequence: CASRNRVHNQPQHF. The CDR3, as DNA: TGTGCCAGTAGGAACAGGGTTCACAATCAGCCCCAGCATTTT.

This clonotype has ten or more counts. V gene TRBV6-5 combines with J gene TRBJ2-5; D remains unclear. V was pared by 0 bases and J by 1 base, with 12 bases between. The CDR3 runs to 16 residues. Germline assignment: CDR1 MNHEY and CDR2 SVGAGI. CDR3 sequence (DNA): TGTGCCAGCAGTTACTCGGCTAGTGGAATCCAAGAGACCCAGTACTTC. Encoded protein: CASSYSASGIQETQYF.

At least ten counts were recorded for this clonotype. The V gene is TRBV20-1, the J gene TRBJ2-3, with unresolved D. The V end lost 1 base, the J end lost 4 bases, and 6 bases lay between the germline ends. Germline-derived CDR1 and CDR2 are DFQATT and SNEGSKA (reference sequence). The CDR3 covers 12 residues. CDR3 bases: TGCAGTGCTAGAGCACTACCAGATACGCAGTATTTT. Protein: CSARALPDTQYF.

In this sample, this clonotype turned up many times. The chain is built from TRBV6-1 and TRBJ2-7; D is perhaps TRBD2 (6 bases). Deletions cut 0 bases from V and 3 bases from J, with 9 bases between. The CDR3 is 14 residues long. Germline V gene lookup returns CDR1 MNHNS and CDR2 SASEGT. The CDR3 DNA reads TGTGCCAGCAGTGAAGCGGGGAGGATCTACGAGCAGTACTTC. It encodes CASSEAGRIYEQYF.

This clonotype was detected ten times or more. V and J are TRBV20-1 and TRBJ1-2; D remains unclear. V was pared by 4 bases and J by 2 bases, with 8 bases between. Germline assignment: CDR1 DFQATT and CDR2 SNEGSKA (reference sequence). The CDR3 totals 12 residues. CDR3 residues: CSAKSGNYGYTF. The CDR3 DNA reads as TGCAGTGCTAAAAGCGGGAACTATGGCTACACCTTC.

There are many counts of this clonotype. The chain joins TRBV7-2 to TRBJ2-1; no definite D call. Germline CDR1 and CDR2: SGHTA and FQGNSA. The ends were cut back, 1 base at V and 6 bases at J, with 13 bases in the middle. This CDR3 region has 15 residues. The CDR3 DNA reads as TGTGCCAGCAGCTTAGGGCTCAACCGCCTCAATGAGCAGTTCTTC. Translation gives CASSLGLNRLNEQFF.

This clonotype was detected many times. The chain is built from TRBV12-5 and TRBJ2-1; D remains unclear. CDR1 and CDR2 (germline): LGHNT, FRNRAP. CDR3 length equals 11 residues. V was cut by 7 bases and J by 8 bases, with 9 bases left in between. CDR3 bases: TGTGCTAGTGCCCTCCGGGATGAGCAGTTCTTC. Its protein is CASALRDEQFF.

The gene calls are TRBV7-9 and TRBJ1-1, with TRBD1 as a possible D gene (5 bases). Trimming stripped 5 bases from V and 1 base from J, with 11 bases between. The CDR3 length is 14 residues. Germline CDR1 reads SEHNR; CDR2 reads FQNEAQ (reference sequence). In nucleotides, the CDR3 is TGTGCCAGCAGCCCGGGACTCCAGAACACTGAAGCTTTCTTT. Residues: CASSPGLQNTEAFF.

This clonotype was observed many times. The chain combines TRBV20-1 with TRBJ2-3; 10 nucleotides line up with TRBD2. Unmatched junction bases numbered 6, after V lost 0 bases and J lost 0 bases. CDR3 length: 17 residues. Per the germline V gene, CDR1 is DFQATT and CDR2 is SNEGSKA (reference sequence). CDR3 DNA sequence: TGCAGTGCTAGAGATCCTTCTAGCGGGGGTAGCACAGATACGCAGTATTTT. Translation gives CSARDPSSGGSTDTQYF.

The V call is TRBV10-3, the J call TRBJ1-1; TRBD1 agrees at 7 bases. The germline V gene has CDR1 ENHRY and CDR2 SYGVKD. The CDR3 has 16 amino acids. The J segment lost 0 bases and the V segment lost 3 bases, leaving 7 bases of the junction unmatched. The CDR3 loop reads CAISDRGDSLNTEAFF. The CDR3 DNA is TGTGCCATCAGTGATAGAGGGGACAGTTTGAACACTGAAGCTTTCTTT.

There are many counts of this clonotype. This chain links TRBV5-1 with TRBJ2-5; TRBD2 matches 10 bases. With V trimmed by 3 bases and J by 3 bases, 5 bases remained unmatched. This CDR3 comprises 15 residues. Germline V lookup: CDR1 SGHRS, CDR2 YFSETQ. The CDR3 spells CASSSAGTSEETQYF. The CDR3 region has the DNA TGCGCCAGCAGCTCGGCCGGGACTAGCGAAGAGACCCAGTACTTC.

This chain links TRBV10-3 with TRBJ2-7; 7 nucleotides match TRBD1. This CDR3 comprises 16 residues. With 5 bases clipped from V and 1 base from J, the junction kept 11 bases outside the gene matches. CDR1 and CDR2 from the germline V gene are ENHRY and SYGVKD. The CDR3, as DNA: TGTGCCATCAGTAATAGACAGGGCGATACTTCCTACGAGCAGTACTTC. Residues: CAISNRQGDTSYEQYF.

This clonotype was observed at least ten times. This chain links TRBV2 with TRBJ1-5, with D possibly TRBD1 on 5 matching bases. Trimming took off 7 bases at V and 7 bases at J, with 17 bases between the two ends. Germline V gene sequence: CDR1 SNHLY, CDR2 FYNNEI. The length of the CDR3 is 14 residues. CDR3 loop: CASMLSFTGQPQHF. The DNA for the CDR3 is TGTGCCAGCATGTTGTCCTTTACAGGCCAGCCCCAGCATTTT.

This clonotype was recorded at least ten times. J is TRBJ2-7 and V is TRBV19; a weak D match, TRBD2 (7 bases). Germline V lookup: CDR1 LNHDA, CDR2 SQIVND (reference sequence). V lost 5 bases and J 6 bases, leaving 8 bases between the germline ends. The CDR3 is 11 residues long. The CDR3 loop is CASSRGAEQYF. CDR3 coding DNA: TGTGCCAGTAGTCGGGGGGCCGAGCAGTACTTC.

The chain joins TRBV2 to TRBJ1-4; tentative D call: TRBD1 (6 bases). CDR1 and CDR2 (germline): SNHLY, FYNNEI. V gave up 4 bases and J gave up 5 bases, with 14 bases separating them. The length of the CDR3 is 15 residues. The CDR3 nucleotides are TGTGCCAGCAGTGCTACAGGGCAACGGAATGAAAAACTGTTTTTT. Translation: CASSATGQRNEKLFF.

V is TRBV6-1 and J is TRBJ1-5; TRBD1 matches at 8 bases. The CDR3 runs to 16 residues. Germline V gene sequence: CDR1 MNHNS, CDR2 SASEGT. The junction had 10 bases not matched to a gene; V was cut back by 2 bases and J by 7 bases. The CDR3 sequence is CASSEQDRAIFQPQHF. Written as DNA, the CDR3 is TGTGCCAGCAGTGAACAGGACAGGGCGATCTTCCAGCCCCAGCATTTT.

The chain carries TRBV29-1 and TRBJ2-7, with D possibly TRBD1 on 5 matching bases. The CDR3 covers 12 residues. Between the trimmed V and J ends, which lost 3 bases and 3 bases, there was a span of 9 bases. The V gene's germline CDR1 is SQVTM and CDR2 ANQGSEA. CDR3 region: CSVEAQGYEQYF. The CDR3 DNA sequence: TGCAGCGTTGAGGCGCAGGGCTACGAGCAGTACTTC.

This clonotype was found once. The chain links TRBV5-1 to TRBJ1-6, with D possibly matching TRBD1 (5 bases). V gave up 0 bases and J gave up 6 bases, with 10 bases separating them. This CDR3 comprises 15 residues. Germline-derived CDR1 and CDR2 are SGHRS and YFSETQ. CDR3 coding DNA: TGCGCCAGCAGCTTGGGTGTTGGGGGTAATTCACCCCTCCACTTT. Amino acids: CASSLGVGGNSPLHF.

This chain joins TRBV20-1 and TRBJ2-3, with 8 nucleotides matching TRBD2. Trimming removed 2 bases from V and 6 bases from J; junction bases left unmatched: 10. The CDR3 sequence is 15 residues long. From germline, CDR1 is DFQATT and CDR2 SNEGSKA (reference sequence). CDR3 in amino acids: CSARNSGSKRDTQYF. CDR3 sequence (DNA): TGCAGTGCTAGAAACAGCGGGAGCAAGCGGGATACGCAGTATTTT.

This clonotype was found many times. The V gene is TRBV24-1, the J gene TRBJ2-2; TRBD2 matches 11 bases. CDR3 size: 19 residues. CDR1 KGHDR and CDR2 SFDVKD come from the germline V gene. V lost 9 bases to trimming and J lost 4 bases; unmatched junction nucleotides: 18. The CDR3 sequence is CATSAAGIAGGRGTGELFF. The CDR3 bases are TGTGCCACCTCAGCCGCAGGCATAGCGGGAGGGAGGGGCACCGGGGAGCTGTTTTTT.

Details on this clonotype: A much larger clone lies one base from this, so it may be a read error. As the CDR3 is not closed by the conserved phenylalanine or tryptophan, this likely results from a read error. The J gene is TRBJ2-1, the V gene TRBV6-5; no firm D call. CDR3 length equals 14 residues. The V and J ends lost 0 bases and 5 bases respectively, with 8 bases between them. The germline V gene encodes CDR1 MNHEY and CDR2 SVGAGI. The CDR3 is CASSYSATHNEQFS. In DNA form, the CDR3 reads TGTGCCAGCAGTTACTCCGCGACCCACAATGAGCAGTTCTCC.

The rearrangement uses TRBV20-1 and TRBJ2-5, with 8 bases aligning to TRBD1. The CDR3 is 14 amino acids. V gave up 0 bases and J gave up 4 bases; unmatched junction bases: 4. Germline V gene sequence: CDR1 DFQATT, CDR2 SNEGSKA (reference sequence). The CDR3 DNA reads TGCAGTGCTAGAGAGGCAGGGGGCCGAGAGACCCAGTACTTC. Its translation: CSAREAGGRETQYF.

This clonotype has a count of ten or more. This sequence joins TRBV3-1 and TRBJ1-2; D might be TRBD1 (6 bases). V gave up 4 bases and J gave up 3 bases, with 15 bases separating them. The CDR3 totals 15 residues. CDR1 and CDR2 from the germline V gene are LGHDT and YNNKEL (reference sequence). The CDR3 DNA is TGTGCCAGCAGCCTGGGGGGCCAAGTGTACTATGGCTACACCTTC. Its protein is CASSLGGQVYYGYTF.

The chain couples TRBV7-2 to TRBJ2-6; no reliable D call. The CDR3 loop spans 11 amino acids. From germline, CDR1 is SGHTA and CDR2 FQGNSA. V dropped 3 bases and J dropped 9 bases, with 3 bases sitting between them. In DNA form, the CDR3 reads TGTGCCAGCAGCTTGGGCAACGTCCTGACTTTC. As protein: CASSLGNVLTF.

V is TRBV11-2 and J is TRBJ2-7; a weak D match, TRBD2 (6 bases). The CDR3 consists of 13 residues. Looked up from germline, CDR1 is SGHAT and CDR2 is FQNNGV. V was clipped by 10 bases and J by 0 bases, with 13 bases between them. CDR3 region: CATVGGNSYEQYF. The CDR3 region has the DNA TGTGCCACCGTAGGCGGGAACTCCTACGAGCAGTACTTC.

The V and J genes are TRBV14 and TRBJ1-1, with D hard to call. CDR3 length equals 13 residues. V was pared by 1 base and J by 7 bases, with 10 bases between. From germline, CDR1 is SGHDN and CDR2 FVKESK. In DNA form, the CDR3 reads TGTGCCAGCAGCCAAGGGAGTTGGGGTGAAGCTTTCTTT. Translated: CASSQGSWGEAFF.

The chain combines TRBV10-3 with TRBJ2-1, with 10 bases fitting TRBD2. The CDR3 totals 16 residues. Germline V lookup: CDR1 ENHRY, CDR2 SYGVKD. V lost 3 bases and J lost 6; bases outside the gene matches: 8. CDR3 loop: CAISDAASGSSNEQFF. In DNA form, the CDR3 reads TGTGCCATCAGTGACGCCGCTAGCGGGAGTTCCAATGAGCAGTTCTTC.